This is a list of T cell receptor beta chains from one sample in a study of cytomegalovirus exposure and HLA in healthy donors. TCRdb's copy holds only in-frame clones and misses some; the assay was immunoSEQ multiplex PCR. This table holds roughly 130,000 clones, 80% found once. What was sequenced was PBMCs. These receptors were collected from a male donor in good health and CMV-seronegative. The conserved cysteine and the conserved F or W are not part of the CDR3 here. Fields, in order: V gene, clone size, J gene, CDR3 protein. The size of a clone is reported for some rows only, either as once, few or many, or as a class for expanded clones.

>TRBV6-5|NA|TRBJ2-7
ASSYNSGSAHEQY
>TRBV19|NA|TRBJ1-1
ASSMGQANTGAF
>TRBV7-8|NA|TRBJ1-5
ASSLARDFSNQPQH
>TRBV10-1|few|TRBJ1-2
ASSVDRAYGYT
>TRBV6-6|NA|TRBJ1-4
ASSTGGDEKLF
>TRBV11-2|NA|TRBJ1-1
ASSLQGDRGAF
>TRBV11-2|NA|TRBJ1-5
ASSSSDRGQAGYQH
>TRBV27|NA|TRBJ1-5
ASSLQGYQPQH
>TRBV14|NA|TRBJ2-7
ASSLWDRGSYEQY
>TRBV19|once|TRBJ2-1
ASSIKLRPPSSYNEQF
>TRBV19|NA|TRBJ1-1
ASIPADRGNTEAF
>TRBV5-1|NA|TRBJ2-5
ASSFPRDRVFETQY
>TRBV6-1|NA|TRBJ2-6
ASSEARSARFAGANVLT
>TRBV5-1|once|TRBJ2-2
ASSLIDRNTGELF
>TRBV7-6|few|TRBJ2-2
ASSLGGEGAGELF
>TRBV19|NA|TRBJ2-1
AVNAGRFDNEQF
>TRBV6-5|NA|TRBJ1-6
ASSYGPNSPLH
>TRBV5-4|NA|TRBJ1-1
ASSLGGGVRRNTEAF
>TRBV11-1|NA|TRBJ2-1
ASNVRSSYNEQF
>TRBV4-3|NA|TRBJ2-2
ASSQDIQGAGAGELF
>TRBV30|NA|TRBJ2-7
AWIAGGGYEQY
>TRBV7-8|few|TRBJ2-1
ASSLFRSGAYNEQF
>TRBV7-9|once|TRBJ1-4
ASSLVDGANEKLF
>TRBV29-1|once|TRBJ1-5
SVGRTGSTYSNQPQH
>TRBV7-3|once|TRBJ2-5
ASSLGDRAHQETQY
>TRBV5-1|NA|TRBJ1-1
ASSPSVGGHDNTEAF
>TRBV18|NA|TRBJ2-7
ASSPLSSYEQY
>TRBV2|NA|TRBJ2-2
ASSEVAAGELF
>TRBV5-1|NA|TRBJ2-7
ASSGGTGSDLSEQY
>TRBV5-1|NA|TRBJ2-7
ASSLGYTGGGYEQY
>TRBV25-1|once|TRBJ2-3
ASRSRGPDTQY
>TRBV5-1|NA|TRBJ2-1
ASSLRAGGPRNNEQF
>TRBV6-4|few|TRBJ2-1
ASSDSTSGSNEQF
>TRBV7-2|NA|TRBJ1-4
ASSLSGESEKLF
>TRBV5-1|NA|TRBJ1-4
ASSGTGISEKLF
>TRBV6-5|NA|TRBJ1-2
ASRPGTTSYGYT
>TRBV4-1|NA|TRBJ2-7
ASSQGQGLFYEQY
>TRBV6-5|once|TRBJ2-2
ASSYRSGTGELF
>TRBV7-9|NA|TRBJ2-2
ASRQGTGSSTGELF
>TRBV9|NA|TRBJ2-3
ASSGGVERQQY
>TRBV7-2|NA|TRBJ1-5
ASSLQGGQPQH
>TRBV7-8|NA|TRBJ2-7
ASSLGRANEQY